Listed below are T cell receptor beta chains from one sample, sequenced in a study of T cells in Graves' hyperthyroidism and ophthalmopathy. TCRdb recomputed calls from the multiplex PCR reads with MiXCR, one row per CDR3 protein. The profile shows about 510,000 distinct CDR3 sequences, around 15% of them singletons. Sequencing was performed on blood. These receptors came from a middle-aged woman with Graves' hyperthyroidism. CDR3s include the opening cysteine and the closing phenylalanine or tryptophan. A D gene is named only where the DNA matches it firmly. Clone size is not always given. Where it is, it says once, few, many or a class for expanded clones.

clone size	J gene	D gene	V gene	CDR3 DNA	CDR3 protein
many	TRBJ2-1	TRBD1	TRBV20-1	TGCAGTGCTAGTCCGGGGACAGGGAGGAATGAGCAGTTCTTC	CSASPGTGRNEQFF
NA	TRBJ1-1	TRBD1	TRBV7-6	TGTGCCAGCAGCCCGGGGACAGGGATGAACACTGAAGCTTTCTTT	CASSPGTGMNTEAFF
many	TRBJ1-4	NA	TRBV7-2	TGTGCCAGCAGCTTGTGGCAGAATGAAAAACTGTTTTTT	CASSLWQNEKLFF
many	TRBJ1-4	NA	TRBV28	TGTGCCAGCAGTCCGCCGACAGTTATGGTTGAAAAACTGTTTTTT	CASSPPTVMVEKLFF
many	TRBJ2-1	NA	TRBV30	TGTGCCTGGTCTACCACGGGACACCGTGCTAATGAGCAGTTCTTC	CAWSTTGHRANEQFF
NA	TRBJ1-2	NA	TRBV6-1	TGTGCCAGCAGTGTGGGTGTTGTTGGCTACACCTTC	CASSVGVVGYTF
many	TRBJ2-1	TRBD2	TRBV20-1	TGCAGTGCTAGGTATGAGATAGCGGGGGTCTACAATGAGCAGTTCTTC	CSARYEIAGVYNEQFF
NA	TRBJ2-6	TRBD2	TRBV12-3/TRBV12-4	TGTGCCAGCAGCGGACTAGCGGGAGCTGGGGCCAACGTCCTGACTTTC	CASSGLAGAGANVLTF
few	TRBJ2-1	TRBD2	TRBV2	TGTGCCAGCACCTATACGCGACTAGCGGGATTATACAATGAGCAGTTCTTC	CASTYTRLAGLYNEQFF
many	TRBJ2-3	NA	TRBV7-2	TGTGCCAGCAGCTTATCTTCGGGAGATACGCAGTATTTT	CASSLSSGDTQYF
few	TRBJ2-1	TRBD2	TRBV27	TGTGCCAGCAGGTGGGTTAGCGGGGACAATGAGCAGTTCTTC	CASRWVSGDNEQFF
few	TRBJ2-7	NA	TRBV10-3	TGTGCCATCAGTGAGTCGGAGTACGAGCAGTACTTC	CAISESEYEQYF
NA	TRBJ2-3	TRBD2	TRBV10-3	TGTGCCATCAGGATCCCGGGACTAGCGGGAGGGCCCTCCGATACGCAGTATTTT	CAIRIPGLAGGPSDTQYF
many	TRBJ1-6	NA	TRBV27	TGTGCCAGCAGTGGCACCATGTTTTCACCCCTCCACTTT	CASSGTMFSPLHF
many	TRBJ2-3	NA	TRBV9	TGTGCCAGCAGCGTAGGGGCGCGCCTGAGTGGCACAGATACGCAGTATTTT	CASSVGARLSGTDTQYF
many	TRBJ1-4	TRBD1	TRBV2	TGTGCCAGCTGGGGACAGGGTCATGAAAAACTGTTTTTT	CASWGQGHEKLFF
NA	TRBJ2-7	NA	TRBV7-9	TGTGCCAGCAGCTTACCGGGTCCAGACTACGAGCAGTACTTC	CASSLPGPDYEQYF
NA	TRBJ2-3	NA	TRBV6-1	TGTGCCAGCAGCCCCGACGGGGTGAGCACAGATACGCAGTATTTT	CASSPDGVSTDTQYF
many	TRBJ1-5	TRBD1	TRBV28	TGTGCCAGCAGTTTGGGTTGGGACAGGGGGCATCAGCCCCAGCATTTT	CASSLGWDRGHQPQHF
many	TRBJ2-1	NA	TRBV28	TGTGCCAGCAGCCCTCGATGGGTTGCATCCAATGAGCAGTTCTTC	CASSPRWVASNEQFF